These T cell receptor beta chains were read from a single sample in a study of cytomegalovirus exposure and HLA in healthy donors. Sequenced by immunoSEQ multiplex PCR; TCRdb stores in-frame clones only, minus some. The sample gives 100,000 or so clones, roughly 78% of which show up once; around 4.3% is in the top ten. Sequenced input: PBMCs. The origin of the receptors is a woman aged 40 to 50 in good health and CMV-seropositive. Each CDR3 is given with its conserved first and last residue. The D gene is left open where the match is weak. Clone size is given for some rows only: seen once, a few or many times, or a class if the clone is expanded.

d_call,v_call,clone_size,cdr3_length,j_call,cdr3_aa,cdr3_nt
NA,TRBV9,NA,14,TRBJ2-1,CASSTSLVYNEQFF,TGTGCCAGCAGCACTAGCTTGGTCTACAATGAGCAGTTCTTC
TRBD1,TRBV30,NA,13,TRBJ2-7,CAYGTAFASEQYF,TGTGCCTACGGGACAGCTTTCGCCAGCGAGCAGTACTTC
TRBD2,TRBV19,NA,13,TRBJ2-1,CATLSGTGNEQFF,TGTGCCACCCTTAGCGGGACCGGAAATGAGCAGTTCTTC
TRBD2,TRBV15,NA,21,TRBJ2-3,CATSRDVSGVWREGTLDTQYF,TGTGCCACCAGCAGAGATGTTTCCGGAGTGTGGCGGGAGGGCACTTTAGATACGCAGTATTTT
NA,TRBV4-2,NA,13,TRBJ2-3,CASSPLSTDTQYF,TGTGCCAGCAGCCCTCTAAGCACAGATACGCAGTATTTT
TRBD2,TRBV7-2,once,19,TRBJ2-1,CASSLPRDPGLAGDNEQFF,TGTGCCAGCAGCTTACCGCGCGATCCGGGACTAGCGGGAGACAATGAGCAGTTCTTC
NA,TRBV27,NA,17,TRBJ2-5,CASSFNFYQGRQETQYF,TGTGCCAGCAGTTTCAATTTCTACCAGGGGCGTCAAGAGACCCAGTACTTC
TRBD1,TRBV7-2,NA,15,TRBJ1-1,CASSLSGTGNTEAFF,TGTGCCAGCAGCTTATCCGGGACAGGGAACACTGAAGCTTTCTTT
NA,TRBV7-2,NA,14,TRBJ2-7,CASSLRQGIQEQYF,TGTGCCAGCAGCTTGCGGCAGGGAATACAGGAGCAGTACTTC
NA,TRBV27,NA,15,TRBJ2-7,CASSLQGRSSYEQYF,TGTGCCAGCAGCCTACAGGGCAGGAGCTCCTACGAGCAGTACTTC
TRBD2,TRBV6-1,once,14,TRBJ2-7,CASTQAGGPGEQYF,TGTGCCAGCACCCAGGCGGGAGGGCCGGGTGAGCAGTACTTC
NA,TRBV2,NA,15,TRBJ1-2,CASSFVQSPSGGYTF,TGTGCCAGCAGTTTTGTTCAGAGTCCCTCAGGTGGCTACACCTTC
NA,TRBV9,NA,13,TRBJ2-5,CASSGDYRETQYF,TGTGCCAGCAGCGGAGACTATCGGGAGACCCAGTACTTC
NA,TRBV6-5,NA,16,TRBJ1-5,CASSFSSNSRNQPQHF,TGTGCCAGCAGTTTTAGTAGTAACAGCCGCAATCAGCCCCAGCATTTT
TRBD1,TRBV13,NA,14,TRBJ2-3,CASSSGTGQDTQYF,TGTGCCAGCAGCTCCGGGACAGGCCAAGATACGCAGTATTTT
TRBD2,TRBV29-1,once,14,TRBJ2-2,CSVLTSGTAGELFF,TGCAGCGTGCTGACTAGCGGGACCGCCGGGGAGCTGTTTTTT
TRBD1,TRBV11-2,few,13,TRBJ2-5,CASSRDRQETQYF,TGTGCCAGCAGCCGGGACAGACAAGAGACCCAGTACTTC
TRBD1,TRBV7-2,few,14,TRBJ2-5,CASSLTGAGETQYF,TGTGCCAGCAGTCTAACAGGGGCCGGAGAGACCCAGTACTTC
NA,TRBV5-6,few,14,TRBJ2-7,CASSLDGRGYEQYF,TGTGCCAGCAGCTTGGACGGAAGGGGCTACGAGCAGTACTTC
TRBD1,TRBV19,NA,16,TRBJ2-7,CASSQPIGTGFGEQYF,TGTGCCAGTAGTCAACCCATCGGGACAGGGTTTGGCGAGCAGTACTTC
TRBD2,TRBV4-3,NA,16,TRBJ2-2,CASGDLAGVSTGELFF,TGCGCCAGCGGGGATCTAGCGGGAGTAAGCACCGGGGAGCTGTTTTTT
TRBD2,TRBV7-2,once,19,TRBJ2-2,CASSLGLAGGLAGTGELFF,TGTGCCAGCAGCTTAGGGCTAGCGGGAGGACTTGCGGGCACCGGGGAGCTGTTTTTT
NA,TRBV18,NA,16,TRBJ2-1,CASSVGADSSYNEQFF,TGTGCCAGCTCTGTTGGAGCGGATAGCTCCTACAATGAGCAGTTCTTC
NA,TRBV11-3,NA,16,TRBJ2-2,CASSLEPWINSGELFF,TGTGCCAGCAGCTTAGAACCCTGGATAAACAGCGGGGAGCTGTTTTTT
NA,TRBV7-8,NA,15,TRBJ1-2,CASSSYEQGNYGYTF,TGTGCCAGCAGCTCCTATGAACAGGGAAACTATGGCTACACCTTC
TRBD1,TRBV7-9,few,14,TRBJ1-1,CASSSGQGWTEAFF,TGTGCCAGCAGCTCGGGACAGGGATGGACTGAAGCTTTCTTT